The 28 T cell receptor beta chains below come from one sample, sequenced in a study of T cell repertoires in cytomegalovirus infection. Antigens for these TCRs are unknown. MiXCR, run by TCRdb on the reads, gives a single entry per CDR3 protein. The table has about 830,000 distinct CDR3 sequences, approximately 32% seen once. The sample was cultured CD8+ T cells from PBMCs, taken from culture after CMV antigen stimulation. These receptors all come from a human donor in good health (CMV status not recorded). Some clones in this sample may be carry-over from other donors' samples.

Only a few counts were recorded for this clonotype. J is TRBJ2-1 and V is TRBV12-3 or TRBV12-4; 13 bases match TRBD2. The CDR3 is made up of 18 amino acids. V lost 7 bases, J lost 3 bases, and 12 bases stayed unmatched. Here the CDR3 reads CASTNGLAGEKIYNEQFF. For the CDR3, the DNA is TGTGCCAGCACCAACGGACTAGCGGGGGAGAAAATCTACAATGAGCAGTTCTTC.

The CDR3, as DNA: TGTGCCAGCAGTTACGATCGCGGGGCCGAAAAACTGTTTTTT. Protein product: CASSYDRGAEKLFF. The J gene is TRBJ1-4, the V gene TRBV6-6, with D perhaps matching TRBD1 (5 bases). This CDR3 comprises 14 residues. The V gene lost 2 bases and the J gene lost 8 bases, with 12 bases spanning the gap. Germline V gives CDR1 MNHNY, CDR2 SVGAGI (reference sequence).

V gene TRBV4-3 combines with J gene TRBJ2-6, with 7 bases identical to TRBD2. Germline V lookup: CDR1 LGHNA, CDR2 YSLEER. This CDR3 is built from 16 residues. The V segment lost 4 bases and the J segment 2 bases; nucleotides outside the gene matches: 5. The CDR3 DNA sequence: TGCGCCAGCAGCCGGATCCTAGCGGCTGGGGCCAACGTCCTGACTTTC. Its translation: CASSRILAAGANVLTF.

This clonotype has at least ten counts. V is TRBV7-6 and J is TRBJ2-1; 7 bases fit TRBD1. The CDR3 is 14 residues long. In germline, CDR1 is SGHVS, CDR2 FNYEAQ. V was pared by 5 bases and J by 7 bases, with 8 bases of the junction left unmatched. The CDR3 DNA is TGTGCCAGCAGCCCAGGGGGTTTTTCGAATGAGCAGTTCTTC. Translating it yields CASSPGGFSNEQFF.

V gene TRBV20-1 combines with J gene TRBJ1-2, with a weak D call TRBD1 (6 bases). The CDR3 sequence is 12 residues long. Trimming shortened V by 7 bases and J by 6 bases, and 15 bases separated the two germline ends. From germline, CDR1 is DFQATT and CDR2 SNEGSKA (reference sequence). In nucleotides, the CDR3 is TGCAGTGTTCCGAATTACAGGGATGGCTACACCTTC. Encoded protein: CSVPNYRDGYTF.

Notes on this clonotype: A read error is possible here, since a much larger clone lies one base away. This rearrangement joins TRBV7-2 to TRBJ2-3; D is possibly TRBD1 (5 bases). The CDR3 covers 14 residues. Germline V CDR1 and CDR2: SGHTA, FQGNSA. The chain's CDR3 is CASSLAGRGDTHYF. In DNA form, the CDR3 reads TGTGCCAGCAGCTTAGCGGGGCGAGGTGATACGCATTATTTT.

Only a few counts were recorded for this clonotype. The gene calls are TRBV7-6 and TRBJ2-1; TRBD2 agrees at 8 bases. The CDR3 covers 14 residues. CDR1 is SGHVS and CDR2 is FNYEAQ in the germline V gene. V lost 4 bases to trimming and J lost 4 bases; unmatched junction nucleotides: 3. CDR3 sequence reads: CASSYRGGYNEQFF. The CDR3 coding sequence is TGTGCCAGCAGCTATCGGGGGGGGTACAATGAGCAGTTCTTC. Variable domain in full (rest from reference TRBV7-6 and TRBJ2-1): GAGVSQSPRYKVTKRGQDVALRCDPISGHVSLYWYRQALGQGPEFLTYFNYEAQQDKSGLPNDRFSAERPEGSISTLTIQRTEQRDSAMYRCASSYRGGYNEQFFGPGTRLTVL.

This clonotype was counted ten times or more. The CDR3 sequence is CASSTPTGSSYNEQFF. The CDR3 DNA reads TGTGCCAGCAGCACCCCTACAGGGAGCTCCTACAATGAGCAGTTCTTC. V gene TRBV7-8 combines with J gene TRBJ2-1, with D tentatively TRBD1 (6 bases). The ends were cut back, 5 bases at V and 0 bases at J, with 14 bases in the middle. This CDR3 region has 16 residues. Germline CDR1 is SGHVS and CDR2 is FQNEAQ. The whole variable domain, filled in from reference TRBV7-8 and TRBJ2-1, reads GAGVSQSPRYKVAKRGQDVALRCDPISGHVSLFWYQQALGQGPEFLTYFQNEAQLDKSGLPSDRFFAERPEGSVSTLKIQRTQQEDSAVYLCASSTPTGSSYNEQFFGPGTRLTVL.

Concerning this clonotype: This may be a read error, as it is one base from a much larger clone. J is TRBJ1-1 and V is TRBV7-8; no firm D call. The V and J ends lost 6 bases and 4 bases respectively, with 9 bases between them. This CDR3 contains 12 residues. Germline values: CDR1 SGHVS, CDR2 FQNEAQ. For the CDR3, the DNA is TGTGCCAGCAGATATAGAATCACTGAAGCTTTCTTT. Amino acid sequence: CASRYRITEAFF.

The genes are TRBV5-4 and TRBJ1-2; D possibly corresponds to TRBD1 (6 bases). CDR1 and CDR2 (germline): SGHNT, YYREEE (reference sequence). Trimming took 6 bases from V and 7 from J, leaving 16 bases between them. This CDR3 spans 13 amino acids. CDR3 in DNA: TGTGCCAGCACACATCCGCAGGGGTTTGGCTACACCTTC. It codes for CASTHPQGFGYTF.

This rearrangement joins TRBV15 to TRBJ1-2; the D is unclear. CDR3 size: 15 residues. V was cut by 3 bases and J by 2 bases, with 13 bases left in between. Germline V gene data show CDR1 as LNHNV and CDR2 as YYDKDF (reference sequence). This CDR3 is CATSSTKVQNYGYTF. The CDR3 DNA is TGTGCCACCAGCAGCACAAAGGTTCAGAACTATGGCTACACCTTC.

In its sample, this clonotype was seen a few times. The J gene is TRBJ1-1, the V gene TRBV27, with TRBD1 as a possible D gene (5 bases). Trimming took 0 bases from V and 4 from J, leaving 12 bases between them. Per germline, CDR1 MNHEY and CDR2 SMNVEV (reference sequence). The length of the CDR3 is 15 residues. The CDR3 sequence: CASSLSASGFTEAFF. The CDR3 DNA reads TGTGCCAGCAGTTTATCGGCCTCAGGGTTCACTGAAGCTTTCTTT.

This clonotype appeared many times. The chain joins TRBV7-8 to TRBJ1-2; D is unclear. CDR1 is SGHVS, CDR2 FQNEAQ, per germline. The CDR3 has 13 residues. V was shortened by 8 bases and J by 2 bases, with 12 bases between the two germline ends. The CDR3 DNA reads TGTGCCAGCTCGAATAAACCCAACTATGGCTACACCTTC. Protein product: CASSNKPNYGYTF.

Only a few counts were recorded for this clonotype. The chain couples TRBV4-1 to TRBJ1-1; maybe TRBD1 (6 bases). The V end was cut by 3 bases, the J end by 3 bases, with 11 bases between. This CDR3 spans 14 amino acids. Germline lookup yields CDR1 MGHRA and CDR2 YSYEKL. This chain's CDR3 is CASSQDSGDTEAFF. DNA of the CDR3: TGCGCCAGCAGCCAGGATTCAGGGGACACTGAAGCTTTCTTT.

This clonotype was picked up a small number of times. CDR3 sequence: CASSYSTTGVVTDTQYF. The CDR3 region has the DNA TGTGCCAGCAGTTACTCGACGACAGGGGTCGTCACAGATACGCAGTATTTT. The rearrangement links TRBV6-5 to TRBJ2-3; 8 bases line up with TRBD1. The CDR3 has 17 residues. Germline V lookup: CDR1 MNHEY, CDR2 SVGAGI. V trimming: 0 bases; J trimming: 2 bases; junction bases outside the gene matches: 7.

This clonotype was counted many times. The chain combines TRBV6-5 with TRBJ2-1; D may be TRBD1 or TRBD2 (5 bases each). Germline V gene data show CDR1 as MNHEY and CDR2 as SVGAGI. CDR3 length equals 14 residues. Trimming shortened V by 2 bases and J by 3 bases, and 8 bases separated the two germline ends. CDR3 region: CASSYGTGYNEQFF. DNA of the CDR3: TGTGCCAGCAGTTACGGGACGGGCTACAATGAGCAGTTCTTC.

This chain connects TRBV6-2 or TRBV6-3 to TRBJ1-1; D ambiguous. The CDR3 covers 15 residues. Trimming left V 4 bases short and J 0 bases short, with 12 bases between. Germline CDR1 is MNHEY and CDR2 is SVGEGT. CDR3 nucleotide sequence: TGTGCCAGCAGTTCGCGTGGACTCGTGAACACTGAAGCTTTCTTT. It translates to CASSSRGLVNTEAFF.

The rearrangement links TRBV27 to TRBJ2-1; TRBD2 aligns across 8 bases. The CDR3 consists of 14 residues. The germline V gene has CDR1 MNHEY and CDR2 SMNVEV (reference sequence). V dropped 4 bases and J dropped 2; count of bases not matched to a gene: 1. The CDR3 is CASSWGLAYNEQFF. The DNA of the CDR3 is TGTGCCAGCAGTTGGGGACTAGCCTACAATGAGCAGTTCTTC.

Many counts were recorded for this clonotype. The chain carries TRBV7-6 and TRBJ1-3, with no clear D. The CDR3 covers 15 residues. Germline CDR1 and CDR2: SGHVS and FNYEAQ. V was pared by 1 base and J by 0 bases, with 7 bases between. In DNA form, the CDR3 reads TGTGCCAGCAGCTTAGGGGGAATCTCTGGAAACACCATATATTTT. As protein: CASSLGGISGNTIYF.

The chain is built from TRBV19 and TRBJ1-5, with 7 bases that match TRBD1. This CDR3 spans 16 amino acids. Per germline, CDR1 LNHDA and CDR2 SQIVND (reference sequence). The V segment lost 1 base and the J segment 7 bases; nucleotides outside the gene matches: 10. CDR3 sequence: CASSIADRTVRQPQHF. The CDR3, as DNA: TGTGCCAGTAGTATAGCGGACAGGACCGTAAGGCAGCCCCAGCATTTT.

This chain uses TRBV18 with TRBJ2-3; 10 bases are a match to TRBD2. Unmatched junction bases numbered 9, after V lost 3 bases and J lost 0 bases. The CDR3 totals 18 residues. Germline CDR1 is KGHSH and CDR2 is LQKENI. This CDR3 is CASSPSVPLAGSTDTQYF. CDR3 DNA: TGTGCCAGCTCACCCTCGGTGCCACTAGCGGGGAGCACAGATACGCAGTATTTT.

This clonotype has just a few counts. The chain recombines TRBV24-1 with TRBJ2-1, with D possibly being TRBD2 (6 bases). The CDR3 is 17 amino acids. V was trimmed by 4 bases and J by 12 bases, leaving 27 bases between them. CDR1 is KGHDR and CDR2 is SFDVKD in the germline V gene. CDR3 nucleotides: TGTGCCACCAGTGACTCGATGGGGCGGGACCCGGCCTCGGGGCAGTTCTTC. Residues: CATSDSMGRDPASGQFF.

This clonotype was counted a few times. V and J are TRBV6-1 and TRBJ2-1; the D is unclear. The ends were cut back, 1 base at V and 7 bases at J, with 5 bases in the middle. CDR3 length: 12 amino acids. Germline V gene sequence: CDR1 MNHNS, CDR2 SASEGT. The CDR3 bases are TGTGCCAGCAGTGAAGTCCGGAATGAGCAGTTCTTC. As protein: CASSEVRNEQFF.

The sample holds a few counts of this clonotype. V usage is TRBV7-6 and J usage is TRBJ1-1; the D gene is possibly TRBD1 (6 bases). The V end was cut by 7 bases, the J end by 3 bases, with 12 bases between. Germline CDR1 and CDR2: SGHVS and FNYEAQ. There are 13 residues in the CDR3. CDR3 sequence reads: CASKTGTDTEAFF. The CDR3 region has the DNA TGTGCCAGCAAAACAGGGACGGACACTGAAGCTTTCTTT.

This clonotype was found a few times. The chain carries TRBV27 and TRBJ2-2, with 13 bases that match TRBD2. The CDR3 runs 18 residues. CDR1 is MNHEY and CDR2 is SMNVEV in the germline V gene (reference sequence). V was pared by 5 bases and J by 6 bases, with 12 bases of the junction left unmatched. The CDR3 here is CASSPGTSGERRAGELFF. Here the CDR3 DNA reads TGTGCCAGCAGTCCCGGGACTAGCGGGGAGAGAAGGGCCGGGGAGCTGTTTTTT.

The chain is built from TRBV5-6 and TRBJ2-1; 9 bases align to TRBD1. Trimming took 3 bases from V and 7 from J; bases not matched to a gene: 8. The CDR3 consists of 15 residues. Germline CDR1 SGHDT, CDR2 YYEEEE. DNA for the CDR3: TGTGCCAGCAGCTGGGGGGACAGGGTGATTAATGAGCAGTTCTTC. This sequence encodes CASSWGDRVINEQFF.

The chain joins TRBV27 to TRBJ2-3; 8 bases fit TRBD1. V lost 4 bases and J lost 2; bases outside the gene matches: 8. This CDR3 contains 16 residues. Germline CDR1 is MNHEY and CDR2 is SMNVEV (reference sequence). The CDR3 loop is CASSSFGTGLTDTQYF. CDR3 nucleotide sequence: TGTGCCAGCAGTTCATTCGGGACAGGCCTCACAGATACGCAGTATTTT.

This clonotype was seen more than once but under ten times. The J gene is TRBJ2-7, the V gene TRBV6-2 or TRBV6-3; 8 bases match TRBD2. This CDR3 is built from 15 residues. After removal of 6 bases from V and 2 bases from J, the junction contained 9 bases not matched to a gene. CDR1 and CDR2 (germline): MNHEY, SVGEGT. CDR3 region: CASSSLSGATYEQYV. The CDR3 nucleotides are TGTGCCAGCAGCTCACTTAGCGGGGCGACCTACGAGCAGTACGTC.